This passage covers 14 T cell receptor beta chains from one sample sequenced in a study of blood T cell repertoires in COVID-19. Clones were read by immunoSEQ multiplex PCR, and TCRdb kept only the in-frame ones, dropping some. This sample has about 180,000 clones, with about 80% found just once. The sample was peripheral blood. The receptor source for this set is a woman aged 70-85 years with acute or convalescent COVID-19.

The table lists this clone with a few counts. The chain recombines TRBV7-3 with TRBJ1-1, with a possible D match to TRBD1 (5 bases). In germline, CDR1 is SGHTA, CDR2 FQGTGA. V lost 5 bases to trimming and J lost 5 bases, with 12 bases between them. The CDR3 runs to 13 residues. For the CDR3, the DNA is TGTGCCAGCAGCCTTTCCAAGGGGACTGAAGCTTTCTTT. Its protein product is CASSLSKGTEAFF.

For the CDR3, the DNA is TGTGCCACCAGTGCCGGACGACAGGGATTAGAGGCAACCGCAGATACGCAGTATTTT. Residues: CATSAGRQGLEATADTQYF. The J gene is TRBJ2-3, the V gene TRBV24-1, with TRBD1 matching over 7 bases. The junction had 20 bases not matched to a gene; V was cut back by 5 bases and J by 4 bases. This CDR3 region has 19 residues. The germline V gene has CDR1 KGHDR and CDR2 SFDVKD.

The V call is TRBV10-3, the J call TRBJ1-5; D gene unclear. With 8 bases removed from V and 5 bases from J, the gap between germline ends came to 13 bases. The CDR3 covers 13 residues. CDR1 is ENHRY, CDR2 SYGVKD, per germline. The CDR3, as DNA: TGTGCCATCGGATCAGGTTTCTATCAGCCCCAGCATTTT. Translation: CAIGSGFYQPQHF.

The rearrangement links TRBV3-1 (or the pseudogene TRBV3-2) to TRBJ2-3; weak D call: TRBD2 (5 bases). Trimming cost V 3 bases and J 4 bases, with 11 bases left between them. Germline lookup yields CDR1 LGHDT and CDR2 YNNKEL (reference sequence). The CDR3 spans 14 residues. CDR3 nucleotides: TGTGCCAGCAGCCAGGACTTCTTTGCAGATACGCAGTATTTT. Encoded protein: CASSQDFFADTQYF.

The chain employs TRBV5-8 and TRBJ2-3; perhaps TRBD2 as D (5 bases). Trimming left V 3 bases short and J 6 bases short, with 20 bases between. This CDR3 region has 16 residues. CDR1 is SGHTS, CDR2 YDEGEE, per germline. CDR3 nucleotide sequence: TGTGCCAGCAGCTCGATGACTACCGCGACTGGGGATACGCAGTATTTT. Protein product: CASSSMTTATGDTQYF.

The chain is built from TRBV19 and TRBJ1-6, with D unclear. V was pared by 5 bases and J by 9 bases, with 17 bases between. Germline values: CDR1 LNHDA, CDR2 SQIVND (reference sequence). This CDR3 has 15 residues. The CDR3 is CASSRLAGEGSPLHF. CDR3 nucleotide sequence: TGTGCCAGTAGTCGACTAGCAGGCGAAGGTTCACCCCTCCACTTT.

This clone was seen once. The chain uses TRBV5-3 and TRBJ1-5; tentative D call: TRBD1 (6 bases). TRBV5-3 is marked as an open reading frame, function uncertain. Trimming removed 6 bases from V and 2 bases from J, with 15 bases in between. CDR3 length equals 15 residues. CDR3 amino acids: CARKNRDGGNQPQHF. The CDR3, as DNA: TGTGCCAGAAAGAACAGGGACGGGGGCAATCAGCCCCAGCATTTT.

This chain connects TRBV30 to TRBJ1-4; D gene unclear. Germline values: CDR1 GTSNPN, CDR2 SVGIG (reference sequence). Deletions cut 4 bases from V and 5 bases from J, with 14 bases between. CDR3 length: 14 residues. CDR3 nucleotides: TGTGCCTGGAACCAGTTGGAGCTGAATGAAAAACTGTTTTTT. Protein product: CAWNQLELNEKLFF. The whole variable domain, remainder taken from reference TRBV30 and TRBJ1-4, is SQTIHQWPATLVQPVGSPLSLECTVEGTSNPNLYWYRQAAGRGLQLLFYSVGIGQISSEVPQNLSASRPQDRQFILSSKKLLLSDSGFYLCAWNQLELNEKLFFGSGTQLSVL.

Comment on this clone: The sample carries other DNA sequences with the same CDR3. The chain joins TRBV19 to TRBJ2-3; 13 nucleotides match TRBD2. The length of the CDR3 is 18 residues. Trimming removed 5 bases from V and 0 bases from J; junction bases left unmatched: 8. From germline, CDR1 is LNHDA and CDR2 SQIVND (reference sequence). The CDR3 DNA reads as TGTGCCAGTAGTGGGGGACTAGCGGGAACCCCTAGCACAGATACGCAGTATTTT. It is translated as CASSGGLAGTPSTDTQYF. Supplemented by reference TRBV19 and TRBJ2-3, the full variable domain reads DGGITQSPKYLFRKEGQNVTLSCEQNLNHDAMYWYRQDPGQGLRLIYYSQIVNDFQKGDIAEGYSVSREKKESFPLTVTSAQKNPTAFYLCASSGGLAGTPSTDTQYFGPGTRLTVL.

In DNA, the CDR3 is TGTGCCAGTAGTACGGGACTAGCGGGAGACTGGGTCAAAAACATTCAGTACTTC. The encoded protein is CASSTGLAGDWVKNIQYF. The chain has TRBV19 and TRBJ2-4; 14 nucleotides align to TRBD2. Trimming removed 4 bases from V and 3 bases from J; junction bases left unmatched: 8. Germline V CDR1 and CDR2: LNHDA, SQIVND (reference sequence). The CDR3 is 18 amino acids.

The CDR3 sequence: CASSLNRVNEQFF. CDR3 DNA sequence: TGTGCCAGCAGCTTGAACAGAGTCAATGAGCAGTTCTTC. The rearrangement uses TRBV11-3 and TRBJ2-1, with D unclear. The CDR3 sequence is 13 residues long. Germline CDR1 is SGHNT and CDR2 is YENEEA. Trimming left V 3 bases short and J 6 bases short, with 9 bases between. The entire variable domain, with the rest obtained from reference TRBV11-3 and TRBJ2-1, is as follows: EAGVVQSPRYKIIEKKQPVAFWCNPISGHNTLYWYLQNLGQGPELLIRYENEEAVDDSQLPKDRFSAERLKGVDSTLKIQPAELGDSAVYLCASSLNRVNEQFFGPGTRLTVL.

The V gene is TRBV7-3, the J gene TRBJ2-2; D possibly corresponds to TRBD1 (6 bases). V was trimmed by 2 bases and J by 0 bases, leaving 7 bases between them. The germline V gene has CDR1 SGHTA and CDR2 FQGTGA. This CDR3 is 15 amino acids long. This CDR3 reads CASSLEGANTGELFF. Here the CDR3 DNA reads TGTGCCAGCAGCTTAGAGGGGGCGAACACCGGGGAGCTGTTTTTT.

The genes are TRBV7-9 and TRBJ1-1; D is perhaps TRBD1 (6 bases). This CDR3 is 15 amino acids long. From germline, CDR1 is SEHNR and CDR2 FQNEAQ (reference sequence). The V end lost 8 bases, the J end lost 4 bases, and 20 bases lay between the germline ends. In DNA form, the CDR3 reads TGTGCCAGCCTCCCACTGGGGGCCCGGAGCACTGAAGCTTTCTTT. This codes for CASLPLGARSTEAFF.

V and J are TRBV5-1 and TRBJ2-5; TRBD2 matches 15 bases. The CDR3 loop spans 18 amino acids. V shed 4 bases, J shed 4 bases, and the junction held 11 bases outside the gene matches. Per germline, CDR1 SGHRS and CDR2 YFSETQ. CDR3 sequence: CASSPGLAGGPGGETQYF. The CDR3 coding sequence is TGCGCCAGCAGCCCCGGACTAGCGGGAGGGCCCGGGGGAGAGACCCAGTACTTC. The entire variable domain, with the rest obtained from reference TRBV5-1 and TRBJ2-5, is as follows: KAGVTQTPRYLIKTRGQQVTLSCSPISGHRSVSWYQQTPGQGLQFLFEYFSETQRNKGNFPGRFSGRQFSNSRSEMNVSTLELGDSALYLCASSPGLAGGPGGETQYFGPGTRLLVL.